Included here is one T cell receptor beta chain sequence, with context. Its antigen remains unknown. Use of 60 Vbeta and 13 Jbeta primers characterized the PCR. Sequencing used immunoSEQ multiplex PCR; TCRdb keeps in-frame clones, though not all of them. The sample shows roughly 130,000 clones, nearly 85% of them seen only once. This entry is derived from a study of cytomegalovirus exposure and HLA in healthy donors. General study results and limits: Prior analysis indicated that the majority of TCR beta V segments exhibited productivity approximately 90% or approximately 30% of the time. In a later analysis, donors in an Asian-associated ancestry cluster reportedly had fewer N-insertions in productive TCRs than the cohort mean. The investigators catalogued 164 TCR beta chains as cytomegalovirus-associated.

The CDR3 has 14 amino acids. Germline values: CDR1 SGHTS, CDR2 YDEGEE. Trimming at V came to 5 bases and at J to 7 bases, leaving 9 bases not matched to a gene. Sample: PBMCs. V usage is TRBV5-8 and J usage is TRBJ2-5, with 9 positions matching TRBD2. This receptor was identified in a boy between 10 and 17 years old in good health and CMV-seronegative. CDR3 amino acids: CASRREGDPWTQYF. The CDR3 DNA sequence: TGTGCCAGCAGGCGGGAGGGGGACCCATGGACCCAGTACTTC. Full variable domain (missing parts from reference TRBV5-8 and TRBJ2-5): EAGVTQSPTHLIKTRGQQATLRCSPISGHTSVYWYQQALGLGLQFLLWYDEGEERNRGNFPPRFSGRQFPNYSSELNVNALELEDSALYLCASRREGDPWTQYFGPGTRLLVL.